These 25 T cell receptor beta chains share one sample of origin, sequenced in a study of blood T cell repertoires in COVID-19. This table comes from immunoSEQ multiplex PCR, and its TCRdb copy is limited to in-frame clones, with some not included. The table shows some 400,000 clones, with roughly nine tenths occurring only once. Sequencing was carried out using PBMCs or T cells enriched from blood (not recorded which). The receptors shown here come from a man in his thirties or forties who had recovered from COVID-19.

V and J are TRBV28 and TRBJ1-4; D unclear. This CDR3 has 14 amino acids. Trimming shortened V by 5 bases and J by 8 bases, and 15 bases separated the two germline ends. Germline V gene sequence: CDR1 MDHEN, CDR2 SYDVKM. The CDR3 is CASSPTETSEKLFF. The CDR3 DNA is TGTGCCAGCAGTCCAACGGAGACGAGCGAAAAACTGTTTTTT. Drawing the rest from reference TRBV28 and TRBJ1-4, the complete variable domain is DVKVTQSSRYLVKRTGEKVFLECVQDMDHENMFWYRQDPGLGLRLIYFSYDVKMKEKGDIPEGYSVSREKKERFSLILESASTNQTSMYLCASSPTETSEKLFFGSGTQLSVL.

The V gene is TRBV9, the J gene TRBJ2-1; D may be TRBD2 (6 bases). The CDR3 consists of 16 residues. In germline, CDR1 is SGDLS, CDR2 YYNGEE. The germline V and J ends were trimmed by 0 bases and 4 bases, with 14 bases remaining between them. CDR3 sequence (DNA): TGTGCCAGCAGCGTAGTGGGGGACTCCCTATACAATGAGCAGTTCTTC. Its translation: CASSVVGDSLYNEQFF.

The chain uses TRBV27 and TRBJ1-5; TRBD1 matches 9 bases. The CDR3 totals 16 residues. V shed 3 bases, J shed 4 bases, and the junction held 7 bases outside the gene matches. Germline V gene lookup returns CDR1 MNHEY and CDR2 SMNVEV (reference sequence). CDR3 in DNA: TGTGCCAGCAGTTTTGGACAGGGGTATGGAAATCAGCCCCAGCATTTT. Residues: CASSFGQGYGNQPQHF.

This clone showed up just once. This chain links TRBV25-1 with TRBJ2-3; D is possibly TRBD1 (5 bases). Germline-derived CDR1 and CDR2 are MGHDK and SYGVNS. V gave up 6 bases and J gave up 3 bases, with 13 bases separating them. CDR3 length equals 14 residues. The CDR3 DNA follows: TGTGCCAGCAGCACCTCCACAGGAACAGATACGCAGTATTTT. Residues: CASSTSTGTDTQYF.

The chain uses TRBV27 and TRBJ2-7; no clear D. Trimming stripped 3 bases from V and 3 bases from J, with 15 bases between. The CDR3 contains 15 residues. Germline V gives CDR1 MNHEY, CDR2 SMNVEV (reference sequence). CDR3 sequence (DNA): TGTGCCAGCAGTTTCGTCCAGGCCTCCGACTACGAGCAGTACTTC. Its translation is CASSFVQASDYEQYF.

This clone occurred once. The chain combines TRBV9 with TRBJ1-1; no definite D call. The CDR3 extends over 14 amino acids. CDR1 SGDLS and CDR2 YYNGEE come from the germline V gene. Trimming pared 6 bases from V and 4 bases from J, leaving 16 bases between. In DNA form, the CDR3 reads TGTGCCAGCACCAAGAACAGCTACTTCACTGAAGCTTTCTTT. Amino acids: CASTKNSYFTEAFF.

The genes are TRBV9 and TRBJ2-1; a possible D gene is TRBD2 (6 bases). The germline gives CDR1 SGDLS, CDR2 YYNGEE. This CDR3 contains 14 residues. The V gene lost 4 bases and the J gene lost 4 bases, with 12 bases spanning the gap. The CDR3 loop reads CASSLTGGYNEQFF. The CDR3 DNA reads TGTGCCAGCAGCCTAACCGGGGGATACAATGAGCAGTTCTTC.

The rearrangement links TRBV14 to TRBJ2-2; 10 bases agree with TRBD2. CDR3 length: 16 amino acids. Trimming cost V 4 bases and J 1 base; bases outside gene matches: 3. Germline V gene sequence: CDR1 SGHDN, CDR2 FVKESK. CDR3 coding DNA: TGTGCCAGCAGCCTAACTAGCGGGGTGAACACCGGGGAGCTGTTTTTT. Its protein is CASSLTSGVNTGELFF.

The gene calls are TRBV6-6 and TRBJ1-4; 9 bases agree with TRBD1. This CDR3 comprises 14 residues. Germline loops: CDR1 MNHNY, CDR2 SVGAGI (reference sequence). V lost 5 bases to trimming and J lost 6 bases; unmatched junction nucleotides: 4. CDR3 DNA sequence: TGTGCCAGCAGTCTACAGGGGGCTGATGAAAAACTGTTTTTT. Amino acid sequence: CASSLQGADEKLFF.

The chain uses TRBV11-2 and TRBJ2-7; D is perhaps TRBD2 (6 bases). In germline, CDR1 is SGHAT, CDR2 FQNNGV. The CDR3 consists of 15 residues. Deletions cut 0 bases from V and 2 bases from J, with 11 bases between. This CDR3 reads CASSLEHSGAYEQYF. CDR3 bases: TGTGCCAGCAGCTTAGAACATAGCGGTGCCTACGAGCAGTACTTC.

V is TRBV19 and J is TRBJ1-5; 7 positions agree with TRBD1. The V gene's germline CDR1 is LNHDA and CDR2 SQIVND (reference sequence). This CDR3 region has 14 residues. CDR3 in DNA: TGTGCAAGCAGTTACAGGGGCAGTAATCAGCCCCAGCATTTT. This sequence encodes CASSYRGSNQPQHF. The complete variable domain, with remaining parts taken from reference TRBV19 and TRBJ1-5, reads DGGITQSPKYLFRKEGQNVTLSCEQNLNHDAMYWYRQDPGQGLRLIYYSQIVNDFQKGDIAEGYSVSREKKESFPLTVTSAQKNPTAFYLCASSYRGSNQPQHFGDGTRLSIL.

The chain employs TRBV5-6 and TRBJ1-2; weak D call: TRBD1 (5 bases). CDR1 and CDR2 from the germline V gene are SGHDT and YYEEEE. The CDR3 consists of 15 residues. V was trimmed by 3 bases and J by 7 bases, leaving 19 bases between them. The CDR3 sequence is CASSSELGQGSGYTF. The DNA of the CDR3 is TGTGCCAGCAGCTCGGAATTGGGGCAGGGTAGTGGCTACACCTTC.

The genes are TRBV25-1 and TRBJ1-2; D gene unclear. This CDR3 has 15 amino acids. Germline V gene sequence: CDR1 MGHDK, CDR2 SYGVNS. Trimming cost V 0 bases and J 7 bases, with 15 bases left between them. The CDR3 region has the DNA TGTGCCAGCAGTGAATATACAGCCCCCTTATCTGGCTACACCTTC. Translation: CASSEYTAPLSGYTF.

This clone was observed a single time. The rearrangement links TRBV12-2 to TRBJ1-2. TRBV12-2 is a pseudogene. The length of the CDR3 is 16 residues. CDR3 nucleotide sequence: TGTGCAAGTCGCCAAACCCGGGGGGGCCCTCGGTATGGCTACACCTTC. This translates into CASRQTRGGPRYGYTF.

Only one count was recorded for this clone. The V gene is TRBV5-1, the J gene TRBJ2-5; 8 bases fit TRBD2. The CDR3 has 17 amino acids. In germline, CDR1 is SGHRS, CDR2 YFSETQ. The junction had 15 bases not matched to a gene; V was cut back by 3 bases and J by 5 bases. As DNA, the CDR3 is TGCGCCAGCAGCTCCGACCCCATTCGGCGGGAGGACGAGACCCAGTACTTC. This encodes CASSSDPIRREDETQYF.

The chain is built from TRBV4-1 and TRBJ2-7; 9 positions agree with TRBD2. V dropped 1 base and J dropped 4; count of bases not matched to a gene: 2. The CDR3 sequence is 14 residues long. Germline values: CDR1 MGHRA, CDR2 YSYEKL. The CDR3 protein is CASSQGTSVYEQYF. The CDR3 nucleotides are TGCGCCAGCAGCCAAGGGACTAGCGTATACGAGCAGTACTTC.

The V call is TRBV6-2 or TRBV6-3, the J call TRBJ2-3; the match to TRBD1 covers 9 bases. The CDR3 is 16 residues long. With V trimmed by 0 bases and J by 4 bases, 5 bases remained unmatched. Looked up from germline, CDR1 is MNHEY and CDR2 is SVGEGT. The CDR3 loop is CASSYSHGTGSDTQYF. CDR3 sequence (DNA): TGTGCCAGCAGTTACTCGCACGGGACAGGGTCAGATACGCAGTATTTT.

The chain recombines TRBV28 with TRBJ1-1; D remains ambiguous. CDR1 and CDR2 (germline): MDHEN, SYDVKM. CDR3 length equals 14 residues. The V gene lost 3 bases and the J gene lost 1 base, with 9 bases spanning the gap. CDR3 protein: CASSLSGTNTEAFF. The CDR3 nucleotides are TGTGCCAGCAGTTTGTCCGGTACGAACACTGAAGCTTTCTTT.

This chain links TRBV16 with TRBJ1-6, with unresolved D. Trimming removed 1 base at V and 7 bases at J, with 5 bases between. The CDR3 runs to 13 residues. Germline CDR1 reads KGHSY; CDR2 reads FQNENV. As DNA, the CDR3 is TGTGCCAGCAGCCAATTCTCCAATTCACCCCTCCACTTT. Translation: CASSQFSNSPLHF. Full variable domain (outside the CDR3, taken from reference TRBV16 and TRBJ1-6): GEEVAQTPKHLVRGEGQKAKLYCAPIKGHSYVFWYQQVLKNEFKFLISFQNENVFDETGMPKERFSAKCLPNSPCSLEIQATKLEDSAVYFCASSQFSNSPLHFGNGTRLTVT.

This chain joins TRBV18 and TRBJ1-1; 10 nucleotides match TRBD1. CDR3 size: 15 residues. V lost 3 bases, J lost 11 bases, and 12 bases stayed unmatched. Germline CDR1 KGHSH, CDR2 LQKENI. CDR3 DNA: TGTGCCAGCTCACCGGACTCCCGGGACAGGGGTAGCGCTTTCTTT. Translating gives CASSPDSRDRGSAFF.

The rearrangement links TRBV19 to TRBJ2-1; 7 bases fit TRBD2. The V segment lost 7 bases and the J segment 4 bases; nucleotides outside the gene matches: 13. Germline lookup yields CDR1 LNHDA and CDR2 SQIVND (reference sequence). The CDR3 is 16 amino acids. The CDR3 here is CASNKPGLPSYNEQFF. In DNA, the CDR3 is TGTGCCAGTAACAAACCGGGACTACCTTCTTACAATGAGCAGTTCTTC.

V and J are TRBV10-1 and TRBJ2-1, with D uncertain. The germline gives CDR1 WNHNN, CDR2 SYGVQD (reference sequence). Deletions cut 2 bases from V and 4 bases from J, with 6 bases between. There are 13 residues in the CDR3. This CDR3 is CASSELRYNEQFF. CDR3 coding DNA: TGCGCCAGCAGTGAGCTACGGTACAATGAGCAGTTCTTC.

The chain links TRBV5-1 to TRBJ1-4; 7 nucleotides align to TRBD1. The CDR3 loop spans 17 amino acids. J gave up 6 bases and V 5 bases, and 16 bases lay outside the gene matches. In germline, CDR1 is SGHRS, CDR2 YFSETQ. Here the CDR3 reads CASSHGVNRQGDEKLFF. CDR3 coding DNA: TGCGCCAGCAGTCACGGGGTGAACAGACAGGGAGATGAAAAACTGTTTTTT.

The genes are TRBV6-5 and TRBJ2-1; perhaps TRBD2 as D (6 bases). Between the trimmed V and J ends, which lost 3 bases and 5 bases, there was a span of 14 bases. Germline-derived CDR1 and CDR2 are MNHEY and SVGAGI. This CDR3 contains 15 residues. CDR3 sequence reads: CASSYWGTGDNEQFF. CDR3 coding DNA: TGTGCCAGCAGTTATTGGGGGACTGGGGACAATGAGCAGTTCTTC.

In its sample, this clone was seen a few times. V usage is TRBV9 and J usage is TRBJ2-1, with 12 nucleotides matching TRBD1. Germline assignment: CDR1 SGDLS and CDR2 YYNGEE. V gave up 3 bases and J gave up 6 bases; unmatched junction bases: 13. This CDR3 is built from 18 residues. The DNA of the CDR3 is TGTGCCAGCAGCGGTACCCGGGACAGGGGGCAATCTCTCAATGAGCAGTTCTTC. This encodes CASSGTRDRGQSLNEQFF.